The clone carrying this T cell receptor (beta chain) was seen more than once but under ten times. Its antigen remains unidentified. CD4+ T cells from unexposed donors were obtained before the COVID-19 pandemic (2011-2018). The cells were cultured for about ten days before CD4+ T cells were isolated. Unexposed-donor CD4+ T cells were probed with SARS-CoV-2 S/N and four cold-coronavirus spikes, cells permitting. Roughly 2 million PBMCs per well were cultured with 8.5 to 10 IU/ml IL-2. The table came from immunoSEQ multiplex PCR; TCRdb's copy has only in-frame clones and leaves some out. The sample has under 35,000 clones; about 76% are singletons. V lost 0 bases, J lost 3 bases, and 3 bases stayed unmatched. The germline V gene encodes CDR1 SGHRS and CDR2 YFSETQ. CDR3 length: 15 residues. This sample was taken from a study of CD4 T cells in relation to SARS-CoV-2 and coronaviruses. Whole-study context: ViraFEST: approximately 10-day antigen culture of PBMCs, then TCR beta CDR3 sequencing. No peptide or an HIV-1 Nef peptide pool served as negative control.

The chain recombines TRBV5-1 with TRBJ1-5; 7 positions match TRBD1. The sequence was obtained from a human donor in good health. The sequenced sample was CD4+ T cells from PBMCs, cultured in vitro. In DNA form, the CDR3 reads TGCGCCAGCAGCTTGGGGGACAGAACCAATCAGCCCCAGCATTTT. Residues: CASSLGDRTNQPQHF.